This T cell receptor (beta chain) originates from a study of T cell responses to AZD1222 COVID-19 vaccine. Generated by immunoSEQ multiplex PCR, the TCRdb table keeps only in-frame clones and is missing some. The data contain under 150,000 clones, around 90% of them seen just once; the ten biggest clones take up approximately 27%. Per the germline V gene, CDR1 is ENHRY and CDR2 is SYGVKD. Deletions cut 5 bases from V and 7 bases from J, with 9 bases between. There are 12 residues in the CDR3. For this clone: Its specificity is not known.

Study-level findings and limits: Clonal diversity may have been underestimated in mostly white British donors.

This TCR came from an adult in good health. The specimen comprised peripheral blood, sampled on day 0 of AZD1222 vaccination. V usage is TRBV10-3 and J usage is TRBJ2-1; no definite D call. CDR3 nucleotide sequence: TGTGCCATCAGTTCCAGTGGGAATGAGCAGTTCTTC. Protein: CAISSSGNEQFF.